This T cell receptor (beta chain) was found in a study of T-cell reconstitution after alpha-beta-depleted transplantation in children. Findings and limits, study-wide: Newly produced T cells mostly accounted for T-cell counts and diversity one year post-transplant. In some patients, recipient T cells and intrathymic progenitors surviving conditioning explained high day-60 diversity.

This clonotype was recorded a few times. Its antigen is undetermined. Unique molecular identifiers tagged the TCRbeta library. One entry per CDR3 protein results from TCRdb running MiXCR on the PCR reads. The sample shows around 440,000 distinct CDR3 sequences, roughly a tenth of them seen only once. V was pared by 5 bases and J by 9 bases, with 14 bases between. CDR3 length: 13 residues. Germline V gives CDR1 DFQATT, CDR2 SNEGSKA (reference sequence). The rearrangement uses TRBV20-1 and TRBJ1-6, with no clear D. The TCR was taken from a child between 2 and 9 years old with inherited bone marrow failure, due to receive a stem cell transplant. The specimen comprised PBMCs, sampled before TCRalphabeta/CD19-depleted stem cell transplant. CDR3 loop: CSASDGGGSPLHF. The CDR3 DNA follows: TGCAGTGCTTCGGACGGTGGCGGTTCACCCCTCCACTTT.